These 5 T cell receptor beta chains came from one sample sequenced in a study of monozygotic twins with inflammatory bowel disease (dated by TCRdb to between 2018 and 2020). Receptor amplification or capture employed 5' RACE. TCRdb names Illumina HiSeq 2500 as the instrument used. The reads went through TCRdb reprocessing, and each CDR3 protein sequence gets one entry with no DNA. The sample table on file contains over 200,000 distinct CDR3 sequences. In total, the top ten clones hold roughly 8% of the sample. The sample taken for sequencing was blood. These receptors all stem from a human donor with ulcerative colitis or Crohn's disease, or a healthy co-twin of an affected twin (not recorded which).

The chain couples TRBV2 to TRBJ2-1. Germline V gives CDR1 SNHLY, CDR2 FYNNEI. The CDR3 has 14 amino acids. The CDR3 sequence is CASSRTLSYNEQFF.

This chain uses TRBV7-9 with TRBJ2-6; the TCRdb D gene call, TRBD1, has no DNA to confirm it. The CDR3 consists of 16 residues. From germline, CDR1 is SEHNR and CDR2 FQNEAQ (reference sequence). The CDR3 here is CASSSPRRPGANVLTF.

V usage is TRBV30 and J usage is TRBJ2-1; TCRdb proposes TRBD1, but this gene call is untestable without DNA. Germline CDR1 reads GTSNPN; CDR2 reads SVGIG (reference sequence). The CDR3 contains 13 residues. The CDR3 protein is CAWRGPGLDEQFF.

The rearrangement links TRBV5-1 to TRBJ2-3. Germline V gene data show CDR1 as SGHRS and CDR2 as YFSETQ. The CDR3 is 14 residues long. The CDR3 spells CASSSDLRSDTQYF.

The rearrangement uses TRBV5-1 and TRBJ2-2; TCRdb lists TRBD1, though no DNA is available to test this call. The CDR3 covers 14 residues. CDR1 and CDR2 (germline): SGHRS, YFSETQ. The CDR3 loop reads CASSRTGQSGELFF.